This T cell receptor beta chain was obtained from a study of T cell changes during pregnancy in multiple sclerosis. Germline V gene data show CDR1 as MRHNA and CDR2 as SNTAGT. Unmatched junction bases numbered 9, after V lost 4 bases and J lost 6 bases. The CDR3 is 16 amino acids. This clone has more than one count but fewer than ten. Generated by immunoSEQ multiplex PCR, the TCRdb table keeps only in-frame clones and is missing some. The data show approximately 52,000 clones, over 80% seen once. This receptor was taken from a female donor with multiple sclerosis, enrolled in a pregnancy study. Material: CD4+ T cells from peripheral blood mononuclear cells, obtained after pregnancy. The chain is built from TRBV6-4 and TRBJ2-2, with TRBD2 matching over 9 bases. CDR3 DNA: TGTGCCAGCAGTGCCCCGACTAGCGGAGGCGCCGGGGAGCTGTTTTTT. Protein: CASSAPTSGGAGELFF.